This is a list of T cell receptor beta chains from one sample in a study of early T cells in non-severe SARS-CoV-2 infection. TCRdb re-called the 5' RACE reads with MiXCR, one entry per CDR3 protein. The table records tens of thousands of distinct CDR3 sequences, 10% to 15% of them present only once. Sequencing was performed on whole blood, taken at baseline. The receptor source for this set is an adult who was a healthcare worker with PCR-confirmed SARS-CoV-2 infection or an uninfected control (not recorded which). Each CDR3 is given with its conserved first and last residue. Fields, in order: clone size, D gene, J gene, V gene, CDR3 DNA, CDR3 protein. A D gene is named only where the DNA matches it firmly. Clone size is stated in some rows and not others, as once, few, many or a class when expanded.

few,.,TRBJ2-5,TRBV28,TGTGCCAGCAGGGGGGTAGGGCAAGAGACCCAGTACTTC,CASRGVGQETQYF
.,TRBD2,TRBJ2-4,TRBV3-1,TGTGCCAGCAGCCAAGATCGTCCGGCGGGAGGGGCCAAAAACATTCAGTACTTC,CASSQDRPAGGAKNIQYF
few,.,TRBJ1-2,TRBV5-4,TGTGCCAGCAGCTTGCGGTCCTCTAACTATGGCTACACCTTC,CASSLRSSNYGYTF
many,.,TRBJ1-5,TRBV19,TGTGCCACCGACCCGGACCCCCGGGCTCAGCCCCAGCATTTT,CATDPDPRAQPQHF
.,TRBD2,TRBJ2-3,TRBV5-1,TGCGCCAGCAGTCCGGGACTAGCGGGACGAGATACGCAGTATTTT,CASSPGLAGRDTQYF
.,.,TRBJ1-1,TRBV9,TGTGCCAGCAACGGGGAGTCGAACACTGAAGCTTTCTTT,CASNGESNTEAFF
many,.,TRBJ1-3,TRBV7-2,TGTGCCAGCAGCTTAGCGGTAGCAAGCTCTGGAAACACCATATATTTT,CASSLAVASSGNTIYF
.,TRBD1,TRBJ1-1,TRBV7-8,TGTGCCAGCAGCTTGGGGACAGGACCTGAAGCTTTCTTT,CASSLGTGPEAFF
.,.,TRBJ2-3,TRBV11-2,TGTGCCAGCAGCTCCCCGGGCGCAAGCACAGATACGCAGTATTTT,CASSSPGASTDTQYF
many,.,TRBJ2-5,TRBV5-1,TGCTGCTACAATGAGACCCAGTACTTC,CCYNETQYF
.,TRBD1,TRBJ2-5,TRBV20-1,TGCAGTGCTAAAATACCGGGACAGGGGAAAGAGACCCAGTACTTC,CSAKIPGQGKETQYF
few,.,TRBJ2-2,TRBV12-3/TRBV12-4,TGTGCCAGCACCCCTCCTCAGGGTCCCGGGGAGCTGTTTTTT,CASTPPQGPGELFF
.,.,TRBJ2-1,TRBV12-3/TRBV12-4,TGTGCCAGCACCGCACCCCGACGCCCCAATGAGCAGTTCTTC,CASTAPRRPNEQFF
.,TRBD1,TRBJ2-3,TRBV5-1,TGCGCCAGCAGCTCCGGGACAGTTTTTACAGATACGCAGTATTTT,CASSSGTVFTDTQYF
many,.,TRBJ1-2,TRBV9,TGTGCCAGCAGCGTAGGTTCAGGGCGTTCCTATGGCTACACCTTC,CASSVGSGRSYGYTF
many,.,TRBJ2-1,TRBV7-6,TGTGCCAGCAGCCCGGGCCCATGGAATGAGCAGTTCTTC,CASSPGPWNEQFF
.,.,TRBJ2-1,TRBV12-2,TGTGCAAGTCGCTTATTCCGGGACAAGAGCTCAATGAGCAGTTTCTTC,CASRLFRDKSSMSSFF
few,.,TRBJ1-6,TRBV20-1,TGCAGTGCTTACTCGACGATCAGGGCCGATAATTCACCCCTCCACTTT,CSAYSTIRADNSPLHF
.,.,TRBJ1-2,TRBV7-8,TGTGCCAGCAGCCCTCGGGAGGGCAGGGGCTATGGCTACACCTTC,CASSPREGRGYGYTF
.,TRBD1,TRBJ2-2,TRBV7-9,TGTGCCAGCAGGACAGGGGGCGCCGGCGGGGAGCTTTTTTTT,CASRTGGAGGELFF
.,TRBD2,TRBJ2-1,TRBV6-1,TGTGCCAGCAAAGCGGGAGGGCAATCCTACAATGAGCAGTTCTTC,CASKAGGQSYNEQFF
.,.,TRBJ2-1,TRBV4-1,TGCGCCAGCAGCCAAGATGGCGGGAATTACAATGAGCAGTTCTTC,CASSQDGGNYNEQFF